The entry below gives a single T cell receptor beta chain sequence along with its context. The antigen this receptor binds is unknown. Per-nucleotide qualities are absent, and no much larger clonotype sits a single base away. This entry is derived from a study of blood T cell repertoires in COVID-19 (dated by TCRdb to about 2020). About the investigation overall: Collaborator samples came from the United States, Italy and Spain and covered acute and convalescent phases of COVID-19. Subjects who had been exposed to COVID-19, were actively infected with it, or had recovered from it provided the deeply sampled blood TCRbeta repertoires that made up the dataset. Sample metadata almost always included a de-identified subject ID, COVID-19 status, age in years and sex. The repertoires were made available in a free public database intended to serve as a resource for research on the immune response to SARS-CoV-2. Samples were obtained from the ongoing ImmuneRACE study (first 160 participants) and from 1,254 subjects provided by 6 global collaborators. Where available, HLA class I and class II types were obtained from metadata supplied by the sample provider rather than from assay-based typing. The material from the prospective study consisted of cDNA or gDNA derived from T cells, B-cell-depleted T cells, or PBMCs.

TCRbeta CDR3 regions were amplified from genomic DNA using the immunoSEQ Assay, a bias-controlled multiplex PCR. On the study's bioinformatics: The number of nucleated cells in each sample was estimated by amplification of reference gene primers within the assay. Sequence reads were collapsed and filtered to measure the absolute abundance of every unique TCRbeta CDR3 rearrangement. For each sample, productive Simpson clonality was calculated as the square root of Simpson's diversity index across productive rearrangements. Held by TCRdb, this immuneACCESS table contains in-frame sequences only and omits some clones. Under half of the omission traces to an unresolved V gene where checked; the cause of the rest is unknown. V and J calls plus clone size are reproduced from that table; the DNA served to infer D and trimming. The sample includes about 95,000 clones, with under 85% observed a single time. Approximately 24% of the sample rests with the top ten.

Trimming takes 0 bases from V and 5 bases from J, and the germline ends sit 16 bases apart. From cysteine to phenylalanine, the CDR3 is 16 amino acids long. The CDR3 DNA has 48 bases and is translated from base 1. Sequences SEHNR (CDR1) and FQNEAQ (CDR2) are obtained from the germline V gene (reference sequence). The collaborating institutions used their own protocols to collect whole blood in K2EDTA tubes. For TCRbeta analysis, collaborators shipped samples as frozen whole blood, isolated PBMCs, or DNA extracted from either of those sample types. General study outcomes and caveats: How much clinical and demographic metadata was included differed by source and by participant, and the metadata was provided uncurated.

This chain joins TRBV7-9 to TRBJ1-2; the D gene is perhaps TRBD1, on 6 matching bases. This TCR came from a human donor in a cohort sampled during active COVID-19. Material: peripheral blood. The sequenced DNA: TGTGCCAGCAGCTTAGCTATCCACAGGGACGGGTATGGCTACACCTTC. Its coded protein is CASSLAIHRDGYGYTF.